These 27 T cell receptor beta chains were all obtained from the same sample, sequenced in a study of vaccination and CD4 T cells after COVID-19. Treatment described: roughly ten-day PBMC culture with coronavirus spike peptide pools or control peptides (ViraFEST assay). The study sequenced cultured CD4+ T cell DNA using the Oncomine TCR Beta short-read assay. TCRdb fed the PCR reads into MiXCR, producing one record per CDR3 protein. The sample comprises 16,000 or so distinct CDR3 sequences, around 56% of which are singletons, and approximately 13% rests with the top ten. Their specific antigens are unknown. Specimen: CD4+ T cells from blood, cultured in vitro. The receptor set was obtained from a human donor who had recovered from COVID-19.

The chain links TRBV20-1 to TRBJ2-2; TRBD2 aligns across 8 bases. CDR1 is DFQATT and CDR2 is SNEGSKA in the germline V gene (reference sequence). V lost 4 bases to trimming and J lost 5 bases; unmatched junction nucleotides: 6. The CDR3 has 14 amino acids. CDR3 protein: CSAIFAGGTGELFF. The CDR3 DNA reads TGCAGTGCTATCTTTGCGGGAGGTACCGGGGAGCTGTTTTTT.

V is TRBV7-3 and J is TRBJ2-2; tentatively, D is TRBD1 (6 bases). With 0 bases removed from V and 6 bases from J, the gap between germline ends came to 8 bases. The CDR3 sequence is 14 residues long. Germline loops: CDR1 SGHTA, CDR2 FQGTGA. Here the CDR3 DNA reads TGTGCCAGCAGCTTAACGGGGGCCTCCGGGGAGCTGTTTTTT. Amino acids: CASSLTGASGELFF.

The rearrangement joins TRBV11-2 to TRBJ1-5; D is undetermined. Germline CDR1 SGHAT, CDR2 FQNNGV. V lost 0 bases and J lost 2, with 5 bases in between. This CDR3 spans 14 amino acids. CDR3 bases: TGTGCCAGCAGCTTAGATCATGGCAATCAGCCCCAGCATTTT. This translates into CASSLDHGNQPQHF.

This chain joins TRBV5-1 and TRBJ1-1; D is unclear. V was trimmed by 4 bases and J by 6 bases, leaving 10 bases between them. The length of the CDR3 is 12 residues. Germline V gives CDR1 SGHRS, CDR2 YFSETQ. The CDR3 DNA reads TGCGCCAGCAGCCGGGAAGGCGCTGAAGCTTTCTTT. This encodes CASSREGAEAFF. Full variable domain (remainder filled in from reference TRBV5-1 and TRBJ1-1): KAGVTQTPRYLIKTRGQQVTLSCSPISGHRSVSWYQQTPGQGLQFLFEYFSETQRNKGNFPGRFSGRQFSNSRSEMNVSTLELGDSALYLCASSREGAEAFFGQGTRLTVV.

V usage is TRBV7-9 and J usage is TRBJ2-3; possibly TRBD1 or TRBD2 for D (5 bases each). V was cut by 4 bases and J by 4 bases, with 9 bases left in between. CDR1 is SEHNR, CDR2 FQNEAQ, per germline (reference sequence). This CDR3 is built from 13 residues. CDR3 coding DNA: TGTGCCAGCAGCTCGCAGGGACCAGATACGCAGTATTTT. Residues: CASSSQGPDTQYF. Full variable domain (remainder filled in from reference TRBV7-9 and TRBJ2-3): DTGVSQNPRHKITKRGQNVTFRCDPISEHNRLYWYRQTLGQGPEFLTYFQNEAQLEKSRLLSDRFSAERPKGSFSTLEIQRTEQGDSAMYLCASSSQGPDTQYFGPGTRLTVL.

The chain has TRBV6-1 and TRBJ2-7; D not resolved. This CDR3 has 13 amino acids. V lost 5 bases to trimming and J lost 1 base, with 9 bases between them. Germline V gene lookup returns CDR1 MNHNS and CDR2 SASEGT. The CDR3 sequence is CASSPGVSYEQYF. In DNA, the CDR3 is TGTGCCAGCAGTCCTGGGGTGTCCTACGAGCAGTACTTC.

The chain uses TRBV19 and TRBJ1-2; 9 bases are a match to TRBD1. This CDR3 spans 15 amino acids. J gave up 6 bases and V 6 bases, and 11 bases lay outside the gene matches. Looked up from germline, CDR1 is LNHDA and CDR2 is SQIVND (reference sequence). The CDR3 nucleotides read TGTGCCAGTAGAATCCAGGGACAGGGACGAGATGGCTACACCTTC. This encodes CASRIQGQGRDGYTF.

The V gene is TRBV24-1, the J gene TRBJ2-7; tentative D call: TRBD2 (5 bases). V lost 5 bases to trimming and J lost 5 bases, with 18 bases between them. Germline values: CDR1 KGHDR, CDR2 SFDVKD. There are 15 residues in the CDR3. This chain's CDR3 is CATSGGGLRGHEQYF. As DNA, the CDR3 is TGTGCCACCAGTGGAGGAGGCCTCCGCGGCCACGAGCAGTACTTC.

In this sample, this clonotype turned up once. J is TRBJ2-7 and V is TRBV6-5, with unresolved D. Trimming took off 4 bases at V and 0 bases at J, with 10 bases between the two ends. The CDR3 is made up of 14 amino acids. The germline CDR1 and CDR2 sequences are MNHEY and SVGAGI. CDR3 DNA: TGTGCCAGCAGTTGGGCCCTACCCTCCTACGAGCAGTACTTC. It yields the protein CASSWALPSYEQYF.

This chain joins TRBV12-3 or TRBV12-4 and TRBJ1-5, with 8 bases lining up with TRBD1. The CDR3 spans 14 residues. V was pared by 5 bases and J by 6 bases, with 6 bases of the junction left unmatched. CDR3 residues: CASSRTGSGQPQHF. For the CDR3, the DNA is TGTGCCAGCAGTCGGACAGGGTCTGGTCAGCCCCAGCATTTT.

The chain carries TRBV7-3 and TRBJ1-5; D is possibly TRBD1 (6 bases). The CDR3 spans 13 residues. Between the trimmed V and J ends, which lost 2 bases and 7 bases, there was a span of 9 bases. Looked up from germline, CDR1 is SGHTA and CDR2 is FQGTGA. CDR3 nucleotide sequence: TGTGCCAGCAGCTTATCCAGGGGACAGCCCCAGCATTTT. Its translation is CASSLSRGQPQHF.

In this sample, this clonotype turned up once. The rearrangement uses TRBV5-1 and TRBJ1-1; D ambiguous. CDR3 length: 16 residues. The germline CDR1 and CDR2 sequences are SGHRS and YFSETQ. V was pared by 0 bases and J by 4 bases, with 16 bases between. This CDR3 reads CASSLDAGSLSTEAFF. DNA of the CDR3: TGCGCCAGCAGCTTGGATGCGGGCTCTTTAAGCACTGAAGCTTTCTTT.

This rearrangement joins TRBV7-3 to TRBJ1-1, with D uncertain. This CDR3 region has 13 residues. V shed 0 bases and J shed 5 bases, with 7 bases lying between them. The germline gives CDR1 SGHTA, CDR2 FQGTGA. DNA of the CDR3: TGTGCCAGCAGCTTAACAGGAGCTACTGAAGCTTTCTTT. Translation gives CASSLTGATEAFF.

The chain couples TRBV7-8 to TRBJ1-1; 7 nucleotides match TRBD1. CDR3 size: 14 residues. Germline values: CDR1 SGHVS, CDR2 FQNEAQ. With V trimmed by 5 bases and J by 4 bases, 7 bases remained unmatched. CDR3 nucleotides: TGTGCCAGCAGCGCTCGACAGGGCCGCACTGAAGCTTTCTTT. Translating it yields CASSARQGRTEAFF.

This clonotype has only a few counts. The chain couples TRBV14 to TRBJ1-1, with TRBD1 matching over 7 bases. The germline V gene encodes CDR1 SGHDN and CDR2 FVKESK. The ends lost 0 bases at V and 10 bases at J; junction bases unmatched: 8. There are 14 residues in the CDR3. CDR3 sequence reads: CASSQELAGGRAFF. CDR3 in DNA: TGTGCCAGCAGCCAAGAGTTAGCAGGGGGGAGAGCTTTCTTT.

This chain connects TRBV21-1 to TRBJ2-3. TRBV21-1 is a listed pseudogene. This CDR3 spans 12 amino acids. DNA for the CDR3: TGTGCCAGCAGCAAAGAGGACGATACGCAGTATTTT. Residues: CASSKEDDTQYF.

The chain recombines TRBV27 with TRBJ1-2, with TRBD1 as a possible D gene (5 bases). Trimming removed 4 bases from V and 4 bases from J, with 19 bases in between. The germline CDR1 and CDR2 sequences are MNHEY and SMNVEV (reference sequence). This CDR3 contains 16 residues. CDR3: CASSSLGLGRGYGYTF. In nucleotides, the CDR3 is TGTGCCAGCAGTTCGCTGGGATTGGGACGGGGCTATGGCTACACCTTC.

The table lists this clonotype with a count of one. This rearrangement joins TRBV11-3 to TRBJ2-7; the D is unclear. The length of the CDR3 is 11 residues. Deletions cut 5 bases from V and 3 bases from J, with 5 bases between. Germline lookup yields CDR1 SGHNT and CDR2 YENEEA. This CDR3 reads CASSPDYEQYF. CDR3 nucleotide sequence: TGTGCCAGCAGCCCGGACTACGAGCAGTACTTC.

The rearrangement uses TRBV6-2 or TRBV6-3 and TRBJ2-4, with D maybe TRBD2 (6 bases). V shed 5 bases and J shed 1 base, with 21 bases lying between them. This CDR3 spans 18 amino acids. Per germline, CDR1 MNHEY and CDR2 SVGEGT. CDR3 loop: CASSHQDGTLAAKNIQYF. Here the CDR3 DNA reads TGTGCCAGCAGTCACCAGGACGGGACTCTTGCGGCCAAAAACATTCAGTACTTC.

The chain employs TRBV18 and TRBJ1-5; D gene unclear. The CDR3 covers 14 residues. V dropped 6 bases and J dropped 4 bases, with 13 bases sitting between them. CDR1 and CDR2 from the germline V gene are KGHSH and LQKENI. The CDR3: CASSLSPENQPQHF. The DNA of the CDR3 is TGTGCCAGCTCCCTAAGTCCCGAGAATCAGCCCCAGCATTTT.

This chain uses TRBV5-1 with TRBJ2-1, with no clear D. The V end was cut by 0 bases, the J end by 0 bases, with 10 bases between. The CDR3 loop spans 16 amino acids. CDR1 SGHRS and CDR2 YFSETQ come from the germline V gene. The CDR3 loop is CASSLALASSYNEQFF. The CDR3 DNA reads as TGCGCCAGCAGCTTGGCGTTAGCCAGCTCCTACAATGAGCAGTTCTTC.

V gene TRBV6-2 or TRBV6-3 combines with J gene TRBJ2-5, with 7 bases aligning to TRBD1. Unmatched junction bases numbered 11, after V lost 7 bases and J lost 6 bases. Germline loops: CDR1 MNHEY, CDR2 SVGEGT. The CDR3 has 14 amino acids. CDR3 nucleotides: TGTGCCAGCACCCACCAGGGACAGAAACAGACCCAGTACTTC. Its translation is CASTHQGQKQTQYF.

This chain uses TRBV6-5 with TRBJ1-5; perhaps TRBD1 as D (5 bases). This CDR3 comprises 15 residues. Trimming removed 2 bases from V and 7 bases from J, with 15 bases in between. Germline lookup yields CDR1 MNHEY and CDR2 SVGAGI. CDR3: CASSYIPGGGQPQHF. CDR3 bases: TGTGCCAGCAGTTACATCCCGGGGGGGGGGCAGCCCCAGCATTTT.

The rearrangement joins TRBV20-1 to TRBJ1-6; D not certain. The V gene lost 3 bases and the J gene lost 2 bases, with 8 bases spanning the gap. CDR1 is DFQATT, CDR2 SNEGSKA, per germline (reference sequence). CDR3 length equals 14 residues. The CDR3 is CSARSPPYNSPLHF. The CDR3 DNA reads as TGCAGTGCTAGGTCACCCCCCTATAATTCACCCCTCCACTTT.

The rearrangement links TRBV20-1 to TRBJ2-1; D call uncertain. Germline V gene lookup returns CDR1 DFQATT and CDR2 SNEGSKA (reference sequence). This CDR3 is 12 amino acids long. V dropped 7 bases and J dropped 7 bases, with 14 bases sitting between them. The CDR3 DNA reads as TGCAGTGTTAGGGTCCGGTGGAATGAGCAGTTCTTC. As protein: CSVRVRWNEQFF.

V is TRBV7-2 and J is TRBJ2-2; 7 bases match TRBD1. The ends lost 2 bases at V and 6 bases at J; junction bases unmatched: 3. The CDR3 sequence is 14 residues long. CDR1 SGHTA and CDR2 FQGNSA come from the germline V gene. The CDR3 loop is CASSLSQGAGELFF. The CDR3 bases are TGTGCCAGCAGCTTAAGCCAGGGGGCCGGGGAGCTGTTTTTT. Looking up the rest from reference TRBV7-2 and TRBJ2-2 gives the full variable domain: GAGVSQSPSNKVTEKGKDVELRCDPISGHTALYWYRQSLGQGLEFLIYFQGNSAPDKSGLPSDRFSAERTGGSVSTLTIQRTQQEDSAVYLCASSLSQGAGELFFGEGSRLTVL.

V usage is TRBV10-3 and J usage is TRBJ2-2; the match to TRBD1 covers 9 bases. Germline CDR1 and CDR2: ENHRY and SYGVKD. This CDR3 region has 17 residues. Trimming took 4 bases from V and 7 from J; bases not matched to a gene: 13. In DNA, the CDR3 is TGTGCCATCAGTGCGAGACCGGGACAGGGCCCCGTCGGGGAGCTGTTTTTT. Residues: CAISARPGQGPVGELFF.